The table lists the clone carrying this T cell receptor beta chain with a few counts. Its antigen is undetermined. The entry originates in a study of vaccination and CD4 T cells after COVID-19. Across the study: Convalescent donors were composed of six males and four females, of whom two were Hispanic. A median of around 73 days (range 14 to 241) separated dose two from the taking of post-vaccine samples. Convalescent patients gave post-COVID blood a median approximately 100 days post-diagnosis, range 35 to 161.

As to treatment: roughly ten-day PBMC culture with coronavirus spike peptide pools or control peptides (ViraFEST assay). Sequence data for DNA of cultured CD4+ T cells were generated by the Oncomine TCR Beta short-read assay. Once CD4+ T cells had been cultured, genomic DNA was extracted from them. One entry per CDR3 protein, called by TCRdb with MiXCR from the PCR reads. The sample carries some 10,000 distinct CDR3 sequences, about 40% recorded once. The CDR3 runs to 15 residues. Losses at the gene ends were 3 bases for V and 5 bases for J; bases not matched to a gene: 6. Germline values: CDR1 SGHNT, CDR2 YENEEA.

The V call is TRBV11-3, the J call TRBJ2-5, with 10 bases fitting TRBD2. Sample: CD4+ T cells from blood, cultured in vitro. This TCR derives from a human donor who had recovered from COVID-19. The CDR3 loop reads CASSLRASGGETQYF. In DNA form, the CDR3 reads TGTGCCAGCAGCTTGAGAGCTAGCGGGGGTGAGACCCAGTACTTC.